The entry that follows covers one T cell receptor beta chain sequence. This clone was seen just once. The antigen it binds to is not known. Per-base qualities were not stored, and no clone one base away is much larger. What the time point label conveys for this sample: recipient sample about 28 days before transplant, after cytoreduction. Recipient blood was collected about 28 days before transplant and at days 30, 100 and 180 after transplant. Using Nuclei Lysis Solution, genomic DNA was extracted from unfractionated peripheral blood mononuclear cells that were either fresh or cryopreserved. As encoded in the germline V gene (reference sequence), CDR1 is SGHAT while CDR2 is FQDESV. Trimming at the junction amounts to 5 bases on V and 4 bases on J, and the germline ends lie 11 bases apart. The CDR3 runs 13 residues from the cysteine to the phenylalanine. The kept DNA is CDR3 alone, 39 bases in frame from the first base.

This sample stems from a study of T cell clonotyping in hematopoietic cell transplantation (dated by TCRdb to the early 2020s). Some background on the complete study: Recipient samples taken before transplant were obtained following cytoreduction. In the study, approximately 140 blood samples were gathered from 35 to 45 consecutive transplant recipients and their related donors. Patient recruitment ran from late 2015 to early 2017, and follow-up continued until late 2020 or death. The study at large found these results: After transplant, TCR diversity in recipients dropped, and pathologically expanded clonotypes climbed progressively between day 30 and day 180. Sample size was limited, and cells were not sorted, so CD4 and CD8 repertoire contributions could not be separated. Just a small fraction of recipient repertoires overlapped with donor repertoires, and more than 97% appeared de novo at the given depth. Broader TCR repertoire diversity after transplant was predicted by Inverse Simpson Index values from donors and from recipients before transplant.

The immunoSEQ assay, a bias-controlled multiplex PCR with V- and J-specific primers, was used to amplify TCR beta CDR3 regions from genomic DNA. In a second PCR step, a proprietary barcode and Illumina adapter sequences were attached to the CDR3 amplicons. An Illumina MiSeq instrument was used for sequencing of the CDR3 libraries. On the authors' methods: Export and quality control were performed with immunoSEQ Analyzer 3.0, and downstream analyses were performed with R Bioconductor and Immunarch. Only productive rearrangements in the normalized downsampled data set were used to calculate repertoire metrics. In the normalized cohort, clonotypes with more than 5 templates were defined as pathologically expanded. Repertoire diversity was measured with the Inverse Simpson Index. CMV-specificity analyses were carried out on the non-normalized data set to capture all clonotypes. TCRdb took this table from immuneACCESS and kept in-frame rearrangements with V and J called. Such tables lack part of the clones; where checked against another copy, unresolved V genes explain under half of the gap, and the rest is unexplained. The DNA gave D and trimming, while V, J and clone size come from that table. Across this sample there are approximately 44,000 clones, with 80% to 85% seen only once. The ten biggest clones cover about 5.4% of the sample.

The sequences come from peripheral blood mononuclear cells, collected before stem cell transplant. The clonotype was recovered from a man in his fifties or sixties with myelodysplastic syndrome. Some clones in this sample may be carry-over from other donors' samples. The V and J segments used are TRBV11-1 and TRBJ1-2, with no reliable assignment of the D segment. The DNA is TGTGCCAGCAGCCCGGCTGGGATCTATGGCTACACCTTC. It encodes CASSPAGIYGYTF.